Shown below are 29 T cell receptor gamma chains from a single sample sequenced in a study of Vδ1+ human thymocytes. Study-wide points: Highly polyclonal TRG and TRD repertoires with Gaussian CDR3 length distributions appeared in thymus.

Sequences come from RNA converted to cDNA by reverse transcription. Pooled V-gene forward primers with one constant-region reverse primer generated the CDR3 amplicons by multiplex PCR. TCRdb reanalysed the multiplex PCR reads via CATT. The repertoire includes approximately 40,000 gamma-chain clones, 20% to 25% of them detected once, and under 2% sits in the top ten. No antigen has been assigned to these receptors. The specimen was Vdelta1+ gamma-delta thymocytes from the thymus. Specified subset: FACS-sorted CD3+ TCRalphabeta- TCRVdelta1+ TCRVdelta2- thymocytes. The receptors come from a girl under three years old who had congenital heart surgery.

For this clone: A much larger clone lies a single base off, so this may be a read error. The chain uses TRGV3 and TRGJ1 or TRGJ2. The CDR3 contains 10 residues. The V gene's germline CDR1 is VTNTFY and CDR2 YDVSTARD (reference sequence). The trim removed 3 bases at V and 10 bases at J, leaving 3 bases unmatched. The CDR3 loop is CATWDQKKLF. The DNA for the CDR3 is TGTGCCACCTGGGACCAAAAGAAACTCTTT.

To note about this clone: Being one base from a much bigger clone, this may be a read error. Other nucleotide sequences from this sample produce the same CDR3. The chain links TRGV8 to TRGJ1 or TRGJ2. The germline V gene encodes CDR1 VENAVY and CDR2 YDSYNSRV. The CDR3 runs to 12 residues. J was trimmed by 2 bases and V by 5 bases; bases with no gene match: 3. CDR3 sequence (DNA): TGTGCCACCTGGGTGCATTATTATAAGAAACTCTTT. This sequence encodes CATWVHYYKKLF.

As concerns this clone: Relative to the germline gene, one junction end is altered; a read error may explain this. This chain links TRGV8 with TRGJ1 or TRGJ2. Per the germline V gene, CDR1 is VENAVY and CDR2 is YDSYNSRV. The CDR3 spans 11 residues. The CDR3 sequence: CATGNYYKKLF. The CDR3 DNA reads as TGCGCCACCGGAAATTATTATAAGAAACTCTTT.

Notes on this clone: One base away lies a much larger clone, so this may be a sequencing read error. The identical CDR3 is also encoded by other nucleotide sequences in the sample. The rearrangement links TRGV9 to TRGJ1 or TRGJ2. This CDR3 has 12 amino acids. Unmatched junction bases numbered 3, after V lost 1 base and J lost 6 bases. Germline-derived CDR1 and CDR2 are GITISATS and ISYDGTV (reference sequence). The CDR3 DNA is TGTGCCTTGTGGGAGGTTGCTTATAAGAAACTCTTT. This encodes CALWEVAYKKLF.

Details on this clone: It may be a read error: a sequence one base away is much more abundant. This sample also contains other DNA sequences that code for the same CDR3. The chain is built from TRGV2 and TRGJ1 or TRGJ2. V shed 0 bases and J 9 bases; nucleotides not matched to a gene: 2. The CDR3 covers 11 residues. Germline-derived CDR1 and CDR2 are EGSNGY and YDSYNSKV. CDR3 coding DNA: TGTGCCACCTGGGACGGGTCTAAGAAACTCTTT. Protein: CATWDGSKKLF.

Note on this clone: The same CDR3 can be traced to other DNA sequences in this sample. The chain couples TRGV4 to TRGJ1 or TRGJ2. V trimming: 1 base; J trimming: 3 bases; junction bases outside the gene matches: 3. The length of the CDR3 is 13 residues. Germline V gene lookup returns CDR1 EGSTGY and CDR2 YDSYTSSV. The CDR3 protein is CATWDGTYYKKLF. The DNA for the CDR3 is TGTGCCACCTGGGATGGTACTTATTATAAGAAACTCTTT.

The chain combines TRGV3 with TRGJ1 or TRGJ2. CDR3 length: 16 amino acids. Germline V lookup: CDR1 VTNTFY, CDR2 YDVSTARD (reference sequence). V was pared by 0 bases and J by 3 bases, with 11 bases of the junction left unmatched. CDR3: CATWDRRLSGYYKKLF. CDR3 nucleotides: TGTGCCACCTGGGACAGGCGATTGTCTGGTTATTATAAGAAACTCTTT.

This clone was seen a few times. The V call is TRGV8, the J call TRGJP1. The CDR3 has 13 residues. Germline V lookup: CDR1 VENAVY, CDR2 YDSYNSRV. With V trimmed by 6 bases and J by 2 bases, 3 bases remained unmatched. The CDR3 nucleotides are TGTGCCACCTGGACCACCACTGGTTGGTTCAAGATATTT. It is translated as CATWTTTGWFKIF.

Note on this clone: The junction does not match germline at one end; this may be a read error. The chain recombines TRGV2 with TRGJ1 or TRGJ2. Germline V lookup: CDR1 EGSNGY, CDR2 YDSYNSKV. There are 15 residues in the CDR3. The CDR3: CATWDGHSNYYKQLF. Written as DNA, the CDR3 is TGTGCCACCTGGGACGGGCACTCGAATTATTATAAGCAACTCTTT.

V and J are TRGV3 and TRGJ1 or TRGJ2. Germline CDR1 is VTNTFY and CDR2 is YDVSTARD (reference sequence). This CDR3 has 15 amino acids. J lost 0 bases, V lost 1 base, and 6 bases had no gene match. The CDR3 DNA reads as TGTGCCACCTGGGACAGAACACAGAATTATTATAAGAAACTCTTT. It is translated as CATWDRTQNYYKKLF.

The chain is built from TRGV2 and TRGJ1 or TRGJ2. Unmatched junction bases numbered 7, after V lost 0 bases and J lost 8 bases. This CDR3 is 13 amino acids long. Germline V gene sequence: CDR1 EGSNGY, CDR2 YDSYNSKV. Here the CDR3 reads CATWDGLGNKKLF. In DNA, the CDR3 is TGTGCCACCTGGGACGGGCTTGGTAATAAGAAACTCTTT.

V and J are TRGV2 and TRGJ1 or TRGJ2. Unmatched junction bases numbered 7, after V lost 0 bases and J lost 8 bases. Germline V gene lookup returns CDR1 EGSNGY and CDR2 YDSYNSKV. The CDR3 totals 13 residues. CDR3 loop: CATWDGGEDKKLF. The CDR3 DNA reads as TGTGCCACCTGGGACGGGGGGGAGGATAAGAAACTCTTT.

This chain joins TRGV3 and TRGJ1 or TRGJ2. Germline lookup yields CDR1 VTNTFY and CDR2 YDVSTARD (reference sequence). Losses at the gene ends were 3 bases for V and 2 bases for J; bases not matched to a gene: 7. There are 14 residues in the CDR3. CDR3 sequence: CATWDPSDYYKKLF. CDR3 DNA sequence: TGTGCCACCTGGGACCCCAGCGATTATTATAAGAAACTCTTT.

Note on this clone: This clone may be a read error of a much larger clone one base away. Other DNA sequences in this specimen translate into the identical CDR3. The chain recombines TRGV9 with TRGJ1 or TRGJ2. In germline, CDR1 is GITISATS, CDR2 ISYDGTV (reference sequence). The CDR3 contains 13 residues. This chain's CDR3 is CALWEVRYYKKLF. The CDR3 DNA sequence: TGTGCCCTGTGGGAGGTGCGATATTATAAGAAACTCTTT.

The genes are TRGV2 and TRGJ1 or TRGJ2. V dropped 5 bases and J dropped 7; count of bases not matched to a gene: 11. The CDR3 spans 13 residues. Germline V gives CDR1 EGSNGY, CDR2 YDSYNSKV. The CDR3 DNA follows: TGTGCCACCTGGGCCTCAGGGAGCTATAAGAAACTCTTT. It is translated as CATWASGSYKKLF.

This clone has more than one count but fewer than ten. The chain uses TRGV4 and TRGJ1 or TRGJ2. The junction had 5 bases not matched to a gene; V was cut back by 0 bases and J by 12 bases. Germline V gene data show CDR1 as EGSTGY and CDR2 as YDSYTSSV. This CDR3 has 11 amino acids. CDR3: CATWDGFVKLF. The CDR3, as DNA: TGTGCCACCTGGGATGGGTTTGTGAAACTCTTT.

A note on this clone: This may stem from a read error, because a much larger clone lies one nucleotide away. The same CDR3 arises from other DNA sequences in this sample as well. The chain combines TRGV2 with TRGJ1 or TRGJ2. The CDR3 is 13 amino acids. Germline CDR1 EGSNGY, CDR2 YDSYNSKV. Trimming removed 1 base from V and 4 bases from J; junction bases left unmatched: 4. CDR3 coding DNA: TGTGCCACCTGGGACGGTTTCTATTATAAGAAACTCTTT. Residues: CATWDGFYYKKLF.

Notes on this clone: Within the sample, other DNA sequences also encode this same CDR3. The rearrangement uses TRGV2 and TRGJ1 or TRGJ2. The germline V gene has CDR1 EGSNGY and CDR2 YDSYNSKV. The CDR3 covers 13 residues. After removal of 2 bases from V and 6 bases from J, the junction contained 7 bases not matched to a gene. In DNA form, the CDR3 reads TGTGCCACCTGGGACGCCCGAGGTTATAAGAAACTCTTT. Translation gives CATWDARGYKKLF.

The sample holds a few counts of this clone. This chain connects TRGV4 to TRGJ1 or TRGJ2. CDR1 is EGSTGY and CDR2 is YDSYTSSV in the germline V gene. V lost 5 bases and J lost 2; bases outside the gene matches: 9. The CDR3 sequence is 14 residues long. The CDR3 region has the DNA TGTGCCACCTGGGGTGTGGGGTATTATTATAAGAAACTCTTT. Encoded protein: CATWGVGYYYKKLF.

This clone has a handful of counts. The sample contains more than one DNA sequence encoding this CDR3. V usage is TRGV9 and J usage is TRGJ1 or TRGJ2. V shed 4 bases and J 10 bases; nucleotides not matched to a gene: 7. Germline V gene sequence: CDR1 GITISATS, CDR2 ISYDGTV (reference sequence). The CDR3 has 11 amino acids. The CDR3: CALWELYKKLF. The CDR3 DNA follows: TGTGCCTTGTGGGAACTTTACAAGAAACTCTTT.

This clone was picked up a small number of times. The sample carries other DNA sequences with the same CDR3. This chain uses TRGV2 with TRGJ1 or TRGJ2. The CDR3 covers 13 residues. V shed 0 bases, J shed 4 bases, and the junction held 3 bases outside the gene matches. CDR1 and CDR2 from the germline V gene are EGSNGY and YDSYNSKV. The CDR3 DNA reads as TGTGCCACCTGGGACGGGATATATTATAAGAAACTCTTT. Its translation: CATWDGIYYKKLF.

This clone was seen more than once but under ten times. The chain recombines TRGV3 with TRGJ1 or TRGJ2. The CDR3 contains 11 residues. With V trimmed by 3 bases and J by 11 bases, 7 bases remained unmatched. Germline V lookup: CDR1 VTNTFY, CDR2 YDVSTARD (reference sequence). The CDR3 DNA reads TGTGCCACCTGGGACGTCCAAGAGAAACTCTTT. Translated, it gives CATWDVQEKLF.

Worth noting for this clone: A read error is likely here: a far larger clone is one base away. The chain couples TRGV2 to TRGJ1 or TRGJ2. Germline CDR1 EGSNGY, CDR2 YDSYNSKV. The CDR3 spans 13 residues. CDR3 DNA: TGTGCCGCCTGGGACGGGAATTATTATAAGAAACTCTTT. It encodes CAAWDGNYYKKLF.

Concerning this clone: At one of its ends the junction is not consistent with the germline gene, which may arise from a read error. V gene TRGV9 combines with J gene TRGJ1 or TRGJ2. Germline V gene sequence: CDR1 GITISATS, CDR2 ISYDGTV (reference sequence). This CDR3 is 13 amino acids long. CDR3 protein: CALREVHSYKKLF. In nucleotides, the CDR3 is TGTGCCTTGCGGGAGGTGCATAGTTATAAGAAACTCTTT.

The chain uses TRGV2 and TRGJ1 or TRGJ2. Trimming at V came to 1 base and at J to 7 bases, leaving 10 bases not matched to a gene. The CDR3 length is 14 residues. Germline V gene data show CDR1 as EGSNGY and CDR2 as YDSYNSKV. The CDR3: CATWDGTGGYKKLF. CDR3 DNA sequence: TGTGCCACCTGGGACGGTACCGGGGGATATAAGAAACTCTTT.

This clone was counted between two and nine times. The gene calls are TRGV4 and TRGJ1 or TRGJ2. CDR1 is EGSTGY and CDR2 is YDSYTSSV in the germline V gene. The CDR3 has 9 amino acids. Unmatched junction bases numbered 4, after V lost 4 bases and J lost 13 bases. The CDR3 nucleotides are TGTGCCACCTGGGACGCAAAACTCTTT. Protein sequence: CATWDAKLF.

The chain has TRGV8 and TRGJP2. The CDR3 sequence is 15 residues long. The germline CDR1 and CDR2 sequences are VENAVY and YDSYNSRV. V shed 5 bases, J shed 0 bases, and the junction held 6 bases outside the gene matches. The CDR3 is CATWGTNSSDWIKTF. In DNA, the CDR3 is TGTGCCACCTGGGGGACTAATAGTAGTGATTGGATCAAGACGTTT.

This chain uses TRGV9 with TRGJ1 or TRGJ2. J was trimmed by 2 bases and V by 3 bases; bases with no gene match: 7. CDR3 length: 14 amino acids. CDR1 is GITISATS and CDR2 is ISYDGTV in the germline V gene (reference sequence). CDR3 sequence: CALWESHYYYKKLF. In DNA form, the CDR3 reads TGTGCCTTGTGGGAGAGCCACTATTATTATAAGAAACTCTTT.

This clone was detected only a few times. The junction and the germline gene differ at one end; a read error may be behind it. The V and J genes are TRGV9 and TRGJP. Looked up from germline, CDR1 is GITISATS and CDR2 is ISYDGTV (reference sequence). The CDR3 runs 14 residues. The CDR3 spells CALWWELGKRIKVF. Written as DNA, the CDR3 is TGTGCCTTGTGGTGGGAGTTGGGCAAAAGAATCAAGGTATTT.